These 19 T cell receptor beta chains share one sample of origin, sequenced in a study of OX40 agonist ivuxolimab in advanced cancers. The protocol was immunoSEQ multiplex PCR, while the TCRdb copy is restricted to in-frame clones and leaves out a portion. The sample shows fewer than 90,000 clones, about 90% of them seen only once. Here the sequenced sample was CD4+ or CD8+ T cells sorted from blood, taken in a trial of the OX40 agonist ivuxolimab. Receptors originate from an adult with an advanced solid tumor such as melanoma, head and neck, liver or kidney cancer.

The genes are TRBV28 and TRBJ2-6, with no clear D. Trimming shortened V by 5 bases and J by 0 bases, and 5 bases separated the two germline ends. The CDR3 totals 14 residues. Germline CDR1 reads MDHEN; CDR2 reads SYDVKM. The CDR3 DNA is TGTGCCAGCAGTCCTATCTCTGGGGCCAACGTCCTGACTTTC. Its translation: CASSPISGANVLTF.

The chain has TRBV2 and TRBJ1-4, with D hard to call. V was trimmed by 2 bases and J by 0 bases, leaving 4 bases between them. The CDR3 length is 14 residues. The germline gives CDR1 SNHLY, CDR2 FYNNEI. The CDR3 region is CASSELATNEKLFF. CDR3 DNA sequence: TGTGCCAGCAGTGAACTTGCAACTAATGAAAAACTGTTTTTT.

The V and J genes are TRBV5-4 and TRBJ2-2; a possible D gene is TRBD1 (6 bases). Germline V CDR1 and CDR2: SGHNT, YYREEE (reference sequence). This CDR3 is 15 amino acids long. V was pared by 3 bases and J by 1 base, with 10 bases between. The CDR3 loop reads CASSYTGRNTGELFF. CDR3 coding DNA: TGTGCCAGCAGCTATACAGGGAGGAACACCGGGGAGCTGTTTTTT.

The genes are TRBV18 and TRBJ2-6; D might be TRBD1 or TRBD2, each matching 6 bases. V was shortened by 0 bases and J by 2 bases, with 11 bases between the two germline ends. Germline CDR1 is KGHSH and CDR2 is LQKENI. The CDR3 is 17 residues long. The CDR3: CASSPPGGTPGANVLTF. CDR3 in DNA: TGTGCCAGCTCACCACCGGGGGGCACCCCTGGGGCCAACGTCCTGACTTTC. The variable domain in full, with the rest retrieved from reference TRBV18 and TRBJ2-6, is NAGVMQNPRHLVRRRGQEARLRCSPMKGHSHVYWYRQLPEEGLKFMVYLQKENIIDESGMPKERFSAEFPKEGPSILRIQQVVRGDSAAYFCASSPPGGTPGANVLTFGAGSRLTVL.

V and J are TRBV4-1 and TRBJ1-1; 7 bases agree with TRBD1. Per the germline V gene, CDR1 is MGHRA and CDR2 is YSYEKL. This CDR3 is built from 13 residues. V shed 6 bases, J shed 4 bases, and the junction held 5 bases outside the gene matches. CDR3 sequence: CASSGQEGTEAFF. The CDR3 DNA is TGCGCCAGCAGTGGACAGGAAGGCACTGAAGCTTTCTTT.

This chain uses TRBV30 with TRBJ2-1, with 8 bases lining up with TRBD1. The germline V gene encodes CDR1 GTSNPN and CDR2 SVGIG (reference sequence). The CDR3 consists of 15 residues. In DNA, the CDR3 is TGTGCATGGTCCTCGGACAGGGAGACCTACAATGAGCAGTTCTTC. It yields the protein CAWSSDRETYNEQFF.

A single count supports this clone. The rearrangement uses TRBV25-1 and TRBJ2-7; 9 nucleotides agree with TRBD1. Trimming cost V 4 bases and J 4 bases; bases outside gene matches: 5. Germline V gene data show CDR1 as MGHDK and CDR2 as SYGVNS. This CDR3 has 14 residues. CDR3 in amino acids: CASSAGQGGYEQYF. CDR3 nucleotide sequence: TGTGCCAGCAGTGCGGGACAGGGAGGATACGAGCAGTACTTC.

This chain uses TRBV6-1 with TRBJ1-5; D might be TRBD1 (6 bases). Germline CDR1 is MNHNS and CDR2 is SASEGT. V gave up 2 bases and J gave up 1 base, with 12 bases separating them. CDR3 length: 16 amino acids. The CDR3 is CASSEYRAASNQPQHF. For the CDR3, the DNA is TGTGCCAGCAGTGAATACAGGGCTGCGAGCAATCAGCCCCAGCATTTT.

This chain connects TRBV6-6 to TRBJ2-7; the D gene is possibly TRBD1 (6 bases). The CDR3 length is 13 residues. V lost 1 base and J lost 5, with 9 bases in between. Germline lookup yields CDR1 MNHNY and CDR2 SVGAGI (reference sequence). CDR3 coding DNA: TGTGCCAGCAGTTACTACAGGGCCGACGAGCAGTACTTC. This sequence encodes CASSYYRADEQYF.

This chain connects TRBV19 to TRBJ2-3, with TRBD1 as a possible D gene (5 bases). This CDR3 is 13 amino acids long. The V end was cut by 5 bases, the J end by 10 bases, with 16 bases between. Germline-derived CDR1 and CDR2 are LNHDA and SQIVND (reference sequence). Here the CDR3 DNA reads TGTGCCAGTAGTCCCCGACAGTCGATCGCGCAGTATTTT. Its translation is CASSPRQSIAQYF.

The chain has TRBV28 and TRBJ1-5; 9 nucleotides agree with TRBD1. J was trimmed by 6 bases and V by 7 bases; bases with no gene match: 10. The CDR3 has 15 residues. CDR1 is MDHEN and CDR2 is SYDVKM in the germline V gene. CDR3 DNA: TGTGCCAGCATCATGGACACAGGGGGCGGTCAGCCCCAGCATTTT. Translated, it gives CASIMDTGGGQPQHF.

This rearrangement joins TRBV27 to TRBJ2-7; 9 nucleotides line up with TRBD1. Per the germline V gene, CDR1 is MNHEY and CDR2 is SMNVEV (reference sequence). CDR3 length: 13 amino acids. V gave up 5 bases and J gave up 3 bases; unmatched junction bases: 2. The CDR3 DNA reads as TGTGCCAGCAGTAGGACAGGGGACTACGAGCAGTACTTC. Its protein product is CASSRTGDYEQYF.

This rearrangement joins TRBV5-4 to TRBJ1-1; D remains unclear. Trimming pared 0 bases from V and 1 base from J, leaving 7 bases between. Germline lookup yields CDR1 SGHNT and CDR2 YYREEE (reference sequence). The CDR3 loop spans 14 amino acids. The CDR3 loop is CASSLARKNTEAFF. In nucleotides, the CDR3 is TGTGCCAGCAGCTTGGCCAGAAAGAACACTGAAGCTTTCTTT.

The chain uses TRBV18 and TRBJ2-5; unclear D gene. The CDR3 consists of 13 residues. Germline CDR1 reads KGHSH; CDR2 reads LQKENI. Trimming removed 3 bases from V and 4 bases from J, with 9 bases in between. CDR3 DNA: TGTGCCAGCTCACCGGGCGATGGAGAGACCCAGTACTTC. It encodes CASSPGDGETQYF.

This chain uses TRBV5-1 with TRBJ2-7; a weak D match, TRBD2 (5 bases). This CDR3 has 13 residues. The V gene lost 4 bases and the J gene lost 2 bases, with 10 bases spanning the gap. The germline gives CDR1 SGHRS, CDR2 YFSETQ. CDR3 amino acids: CASSQRFPYEQYF. The CDR3 nucleotides read TGCGCCAGCAGCCAGCGGTTTCCCTACGAGCAGTACTTC.

The chain is built from TRBV23-1 and TRBJ1-5; D remains unclear. TRBV23-1 is an ORF; its function is uncertain. This CDR3 spans 15 amino acids. V shed 2 bases and J shed 0 bases, with 8 bases lying between them. CDR3 sequence reads: CASSQRVYSNQPQHF. Written as DNA, the CDR3 is TGCGCCAGCAGTCAAAGGGTATATAGCAATCAGCCCCAGCATTTT.

The chain employs TRBV2 and TRBJ2-7; a weak D match, TRBD1 (6 bases). The V end lost 6 bases, the J end lost 2 bases, and 17 bases lay between the germline ends. From germline, CDR1 is SNHLY and CDR2 FYNNEI. The CDR3 is 15 amino acids. CDR3 region: CASSERGTSTYEQYF. DNA of the CDR3: TGTGCCAGCAGCGAAAGGGGGACGTCTACCTACGAGCAGTACTTC.

The chain combines TRBV27 with TRBJ2-1, with 8 positions matching TRBD2. V lost 5 bases, J lost 8 bases, and 17 bases stayed unmatched. CDR3 length: 17 residues. Germline V CDR1 and CDR2: MNHEY, SMNVEV (reference sequence). The CDR3, as DNA: TGTGCCAGCAGTCGAATCGAGGGACTAGTAGTTATAGATGAGCAGTTCTTC. Translation: CASSRIEGLVVIDEQFF.

The rearrangement joins TRBV2 to TRBJ1-1; D is perhaps TRBD1 (6 bases). This CDR3 comprises 14 residues. CDR1 is SNHLY and CDR2 is FYNNEI in the germline V gene. V lost 5 bases and J 6 bases, leaving 16 bases between the germline ends. The CDR3 region is CASSPIGGRAEAFF. CDR3 DNA sequence: TGTGCCAGCAGTCCAATCGGGGGGCGGGCTGAAGCTTTCTTT. The full variable domain, in which reference TRBV2 and TRBJ1-1 provide the parts outside the CDR3, is EPEVTQTPSHQVTQMGQEVILRCVPISNHLYFYWYRQILGQKVEFLVSFYNNEISEKSEIFDDQFSVERPDGSNFTLKIRSTKLEDSAMYFCASSPIGGRAEAFFGQGTRLTVV.